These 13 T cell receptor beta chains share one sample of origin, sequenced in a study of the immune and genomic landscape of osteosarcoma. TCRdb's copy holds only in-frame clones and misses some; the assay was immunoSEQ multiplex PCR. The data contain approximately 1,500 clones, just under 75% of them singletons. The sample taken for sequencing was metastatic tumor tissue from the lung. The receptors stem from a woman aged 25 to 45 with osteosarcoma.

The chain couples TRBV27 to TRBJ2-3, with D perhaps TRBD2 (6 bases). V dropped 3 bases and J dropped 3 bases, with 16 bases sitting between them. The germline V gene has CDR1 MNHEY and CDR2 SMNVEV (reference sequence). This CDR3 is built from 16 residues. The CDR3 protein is CASSFSSRGSTDTQYF. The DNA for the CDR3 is TGTGCCAGCAGTTTTTCCTCGCGGGGTAGTACAGATACGCAGTATTTT.

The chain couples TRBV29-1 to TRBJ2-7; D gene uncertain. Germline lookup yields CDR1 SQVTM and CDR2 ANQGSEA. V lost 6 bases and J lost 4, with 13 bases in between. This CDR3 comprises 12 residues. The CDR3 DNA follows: TGCAGCGTATCACTCGACGTTTACGAGCAGTACTTC. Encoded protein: CSVSLDVYEQYF.

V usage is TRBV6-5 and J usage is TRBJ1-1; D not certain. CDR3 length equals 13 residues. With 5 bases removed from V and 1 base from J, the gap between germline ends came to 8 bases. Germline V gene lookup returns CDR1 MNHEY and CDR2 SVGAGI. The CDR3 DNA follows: TGTGCCAGCAGTCGAGGCGAGAACACTGAAGCTTTCTTT. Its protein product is CASSRGENTEAFF.

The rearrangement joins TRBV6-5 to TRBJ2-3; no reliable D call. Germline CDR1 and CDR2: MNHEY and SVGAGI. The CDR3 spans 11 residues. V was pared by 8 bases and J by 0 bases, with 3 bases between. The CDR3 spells CASASTDTQYF. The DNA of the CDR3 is TGTGCCAGCGCCAGCACAGATACGCAGTATTTT.

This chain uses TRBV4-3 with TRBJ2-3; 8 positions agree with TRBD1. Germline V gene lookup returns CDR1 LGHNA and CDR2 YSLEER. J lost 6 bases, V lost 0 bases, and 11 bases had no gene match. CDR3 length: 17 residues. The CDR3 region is CASSQERSSQGEDTQYF. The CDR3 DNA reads TGCGCCAGCAGCCAAGAGCGTTCTTCACAGGGGGAGGATACGCAGTATTTT.

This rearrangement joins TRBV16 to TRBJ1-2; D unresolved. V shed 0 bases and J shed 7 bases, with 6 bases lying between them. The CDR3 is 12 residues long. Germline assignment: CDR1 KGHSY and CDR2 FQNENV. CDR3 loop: CASSQSRRGYTF. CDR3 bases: TGTGCCAGCAGCCAATCCCGGCGTGGCTACACCTTC. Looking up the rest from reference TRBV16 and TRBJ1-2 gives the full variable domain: GEEVAQTPKHLVRGEGQKAKLYCAPIKGHSYVFWYQQVLKNEFKFLISFQNENVFDETGMPKERFSAKCLPNSPCSLEIQATKLEDSAVYFCASSQSRRGYTFGSGTRLTVV.

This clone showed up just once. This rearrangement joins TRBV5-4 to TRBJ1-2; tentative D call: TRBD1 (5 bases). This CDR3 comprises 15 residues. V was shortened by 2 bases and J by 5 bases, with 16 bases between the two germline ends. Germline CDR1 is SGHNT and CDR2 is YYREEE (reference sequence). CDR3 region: CASSLKGQFVYGYTF. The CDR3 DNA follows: TGTGCCAGCAGCTTAAAAGGACAATTTGTGTATGGCTACACCTTC.

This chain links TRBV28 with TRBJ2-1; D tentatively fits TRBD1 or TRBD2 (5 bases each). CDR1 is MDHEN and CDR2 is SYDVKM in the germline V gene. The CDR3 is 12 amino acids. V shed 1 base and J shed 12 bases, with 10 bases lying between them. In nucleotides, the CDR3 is TGTGCCAGCAGTTTATTGAGGGGCAGGCAGTTCTTC. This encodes CASSLLRGRQFF.

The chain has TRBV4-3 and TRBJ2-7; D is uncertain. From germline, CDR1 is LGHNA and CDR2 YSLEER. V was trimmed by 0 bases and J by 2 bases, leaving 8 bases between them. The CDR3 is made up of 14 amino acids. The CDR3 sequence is CASSQDFWTYEQYF. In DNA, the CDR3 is TGCGCCAGCAGCCAAGATTTTTGGACCTACGAGCAGTACTTC.

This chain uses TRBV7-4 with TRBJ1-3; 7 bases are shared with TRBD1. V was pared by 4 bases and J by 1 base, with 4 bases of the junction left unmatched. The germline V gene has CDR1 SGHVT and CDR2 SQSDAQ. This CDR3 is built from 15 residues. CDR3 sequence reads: CASSSPGQSGNTIYF. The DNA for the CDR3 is TGTGCCAGCAGCTCTCCGGGACAGTCTGGAAACACCATATATTTT.

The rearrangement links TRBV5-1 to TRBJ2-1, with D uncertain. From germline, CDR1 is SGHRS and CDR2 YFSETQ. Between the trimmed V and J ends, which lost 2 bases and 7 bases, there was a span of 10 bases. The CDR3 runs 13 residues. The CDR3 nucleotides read TGCGCCAGCAGCTTCACCATAGGGAATGAGCAGTTCTTC. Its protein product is CASSFTIGNEQFF.

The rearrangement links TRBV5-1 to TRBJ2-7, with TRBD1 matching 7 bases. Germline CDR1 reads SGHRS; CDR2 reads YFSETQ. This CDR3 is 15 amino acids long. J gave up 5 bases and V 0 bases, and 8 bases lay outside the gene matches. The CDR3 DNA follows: TGCGCCAGCAGCTTGGGAGGACAGGATAACCACGAGCAGTACTTC. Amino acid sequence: CASSLGGQDNHEQYF.

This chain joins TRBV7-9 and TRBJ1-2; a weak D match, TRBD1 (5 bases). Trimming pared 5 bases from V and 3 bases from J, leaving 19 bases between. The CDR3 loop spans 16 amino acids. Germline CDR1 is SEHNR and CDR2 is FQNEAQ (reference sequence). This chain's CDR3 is CASSPVGVSVHYGYTF. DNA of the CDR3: TGTGCCAGCAGCCCCGTAGGGGTTTCAGTTCACTATGGCTACACCTTC.